The following is a TCR beta chain sequence with its context. Its specificity is unknown. V shed 4 bases, J shed 6 bases, and the junction held 15 bases outside the gene matches. The CDR3 totals 16 residues. Germline V gene sequence: CDR1 SGHRS, CDR2 YFSETQ. This entry is derived from a study of beta chain features in type 1 diabetes. Overall study: Some 110 million sorted cells were examined across all samples. Study findings and constraints: Across patients, naive, central memory and Treg TCRB repertoires exhibited apparently greater similarity than was observed across healthy donors. Type 1 diabetes patients showed a moderate but significant shortening of TCRB CDR3s in all four CD4+ subsets. A cDNA-based sequencing approach could over-represent cells with high TCR expression.

TCRB transcripts that were expressed got sequenced, as all of the isolated RNA had been reverse transcribed. Sequencing used immunoSEQ multiplex PCR; TCRdb keeps in-frame clones, though not all of them. The data contain hundreds of thousands of clones, approximately 11% of them singletons. The V and J genes are TRBV5-1 and TRBJ1-2; 7 bases are shared with TRBD1. Material: naive CD4+ T cells from blood. The clonotype was recovered from a man aged 30 to 45 with type 1 diabetes. CDR3 bases: TGCGCCAGCAGCAGATTGACAGGGTACCAATCCGATGGCTACACCTTC. Amino acids: CASSRLTGYQSDGYTF.